These 3 T cell receptor beta chains came from one sample sequenced in a study of T-cell reconstitution after alpha-beta-depleted transplantation in children. Unique molecular identifiers were used to barcode this TCRbeta library. In TCRdb, the PCR reads were re-called with MiXCR into one record per CDR3 protein. The sample records 200,000 to 250,000 distinct CDR3 sequences, around 7% being singletons. The specimen comprised PBMCs, sampled before TCRalphabeta/CD19-depleted stem cell transplant. The receptors come from a boy aged 2 to 10 with acute lymphoblastic leukemia, due to receive a stem cell transplant.

This clonotype came up many times. The chain links TRBV12-3 or TRBV12-4 to TRBJ2-7; D is perhaps TRBD1 or TRBD2 (5 bases each). The germline V and J ends were trimmed by 0 bases and 6 bases, with 9 bases remaining between them. This CDR3 is built from 13 residues. In nucleotides, the CDR3 is TGTGCCAGCAGTTTAGCGTTGGGGGTCGAGCAGTACTTC. It is translated as CASSLALGVEQYF.

V gene TRBV4-3 combines with J gene TRBJ2-1, with D possibly matching TRBD2 (5 bases). The CDR3 has 15 amino acids. V was clipped by 0 bases and J by 7 bases, with 13 bases between them. Germline values: CDR1 LGHNA, CDR2 YSLEER. This CDR3 reads CASSQDRGSLNEQFF. As DNA, the CDR3 is TGCGCCAGCAGCCAAGATCGGGGTAGTTTGAATGAGCAGTTCTTC.

The rearrangement links TRBV7-2 to TRBJ2-3, with 10 bases lining up with TRBD1. The trim removed 4 bases at V and 5 bases at J, leaving 6 bases unmatched. The germline V gene encodes CDR1 SGHTA and CDR2 FQGNSA. The CDR3 is made up of 15 amino acids. The CDR3 loop is CASSSSGQGIDTQYF. CDR3 nucleotide sequence: TGTGCCAGCAGCTCCTCGGGACAGGGGATAGATACGCAGTATTTT.